This is a list of T cell receptor beta chains from one sample in a study of blood T cell repertoires in COVID-19. Generated by immunoSEQ multiplex PCR, the TCRdb table keeps only in-frame clones and is missing some. The table lists about 180,000 clones, approximately 86% of them singletons. The sequenced sample was peripheral blood. Receptors were obtained from a man in his forties or fifties with active or convalescent COVID-19. The CDR3 runs from the conserved cysteine through the conserved F or W. Each record gives: V gene, D gene, J gene, clone size, CDR3 protein, CDR3 DNA. D genes are given only for firm matches. Some rows have no size entry. The others give once, few or many, or a class for an expanded clone.

>TRBV5-1|.|TRBJ1-1|.
CASSLAGDTEAFF
TGCGCCAGCAGCTTGGCAGGGGACACTGAAGCTTTCTTT
>TRBV7-9|.|TRBJ2-2|.
CAIDDSRTDYTGELFF
TGTGCCATCGACGATAGTAGGACAGATTACACCGGGGAGCTGTTTTTT
>TRBV19|TRBD1|TRBJ1-3|.
CASSSRQGYHLSGNTIYF
TGTGCCAGTAGTTCCAGACAGGGGTATCATCTCTCTGGAAACACCATATATTTT
>TRBV11-3|.|TRBJ2-3|.
CASSLDVVAGSTDTQYF
TGTGCCAGCAGCTTAGACGTCGTTGCCGGGAGCACAGATACGCAGTATTTT
>TRBV19|.|TRBJ1-4|.
CASSRQGSREKLFF
TGTGCCAGTAGTCGGCAGGGATCTCGGGAAAAACTGTTTTTT
>TRBV28|TRBD2|TRBJ2-3|.
CASAATSGGAPSDTQYF
TGTGCCAGCGCCGCCACTAGCGGGGGGGCTCCTTCAGATACGCAGTATTTT
>TRBV18|TRBD1|TRBJ1-2|.
CASSPQGEGYGYTF
TGTGCCAGCTCACCCCAGGGGGAAGGCTATGGCTACACCTTC
>TRBV18|TRBD1|TRBJ1-5|few
CASSPLGQGADQPQHF
TGTGCCAGCTCACCCCTGGGACAGGGGGCGGATCAGCCCCAGCATTTT
>TRBV19|TRBD2|TRBJ2-1|.
CASRPGGSNEQFF
TGTGCCAGTAGACCAGGCGGGAGCAATGAGCAGTTCTTC
>TRBV27|.|TRBJ2-5|.
CASSFMYQETQYF
TGTGCCAGCAGTTTCATGTACCAAGAGACCCAGTACTTC
>TRBV10-2|TRBD2|TRBJ2-7|.
CASSETSGGTRGQYF
TGCGCCAGCAGTGAAACTAGCGGGGGAACCCGGGGGCAGTACTTC
>TRBV19|.|TRBJ2-7|few
CASSMGREDEQYF
TGTGCCAGTAGTATGGGCAGGGAGGACGAGCAGTACTTC
>TRBV6-6|TRBD2|TRBJ2-5|.
CASSETSGSWETQYF
TGTGCCAGCAGTGAGACTAGCGGCTCATGGGAGACCCAGTACTTC
>TRBV28|.|TRBJ1-3|.
CASLQGGGNTIYF
TGTGCCAGCCTGCAGGGTGGCGGAAACACCATATATTTT
>TRBV28|TRBD1|TRBJ2-7|.
CASSFRGLAEQYF
TGTGCCAGCAGTTTTAGGGGGCTTGCCGAGCAGTACTTC
>TRBV6-5|TRBD1|TRBJ1-2|few
CASSLLGTDVYGYTF
TGTGCCAGCAGCCTCCTCGGGACAGACGTCTATGGCTACACCTTC
>TRBV11-2|TRBD1|TRBJ2-1|once
CASSETGTARYNEQFF
TGTGCCAGCAGCGAGACCGGGACAGCTAGATACAATGAGCAGTTCTTC
>TRBV29-1|TRBD1|TRBJ1-3|.
CSVEFGDRGDTIYF
TGCAGCGTTGAATTTGGGGACAGGGGGGACACCATATATTTT
>TRBV19|.|TRBJ1-5|.
CASREGGRSNQPQHF
TGTGCCAGTAGGGAAGGGGGACGGAGCAATCAGCCCCAGCATTTT
>TRBV7-9|TRBD1|TRBJ1-2|.
CASSEQGAFGYTF
TGTGCCAGCAGCGAACAGGGGGCTTTCGGCTACACCTTC
>TRBV11-3|.|TRBJ2-7|once
CASSMSRRALYEQYF
TGTGCCAGCAGCATGAGCCGGAGGGCCCTCTACGAGCAGTACTTC
>TRBV6-1|.|TRBJ1-3|few
CASSESGLIPGNTIYF
TGTGCCAGCAGTGAATCAGGTCTCATCCCTGGAAACACCATATATTTT
>TRBV3-1/TRBV3-2|.|TRBJ2-7|.
CASSQVQGSSYEQYF
TGTGCCAGCAGCCAAGTCCAGGGGTCTTCCTACGAGCAGTACTTC
>TRBV27|TRBD1|TRBJ2-7|.
CASSSDSSGGQYF
TGTGCCAGCAGCTCGGACAGCTCAGGGGGGCAGTACTTC
>TRBV6-1|.|TRBJ1-4|.
CASSESGEEKLFF
TGTGCCAGCAGTGAATCAGGGGAGGAAAAACTGTTTTTT
>TRBV6-4|.|TRBJ2-1|.
CASNNRDAGAAYNEQFF
TGTGCCAGCAATAACAGGGATGCGGGAGCCGCCTACAATGAGCAGTTCTTC
>TRBV27|.|TRBJ2-1|.
CASSPTTGQNGNEQFF
TGTGCCAGCAGTCCGACGACGGGACAAAACGGCAATGAGCAGTTCTTC
>TRBV7-9|TRBD2|TRBJ2-3|.
CASSTYFAGGTDTQYF
TGTGCCAGCAGCACCTACTTCGCGGGGGGAACAGATACGCAGTATTTT
>TRBV24-1|.|TRBJ2-7|.
CATSDPPTYEQYF
TGTGCCACCAGTGATCCCCCCACCTACGAGCAGTACTTC
>TRBV12-3/TRBV12-4|TRBD1|TRBJ1-6|.
CASMDRLNSPLHF
TGTGCCAGCATGGACAGGCTTAATTCACCCCTCCACTTT
>TRBV4-1|TRBD2|TRBJ2-3|once
CASSQTGLTTGGAQYF
TGCGCCAGCAGCCAAACGGGACTTACCACGGGGGGGGCGCAGTATTTT
>TRBV18|.|TRBJ1-2|.
CASSPSESYGYTF
TGTGCCAGCTCACCATCAGAAAGCTATGGCTACACCTTC
>TRBV6-2/TRBV6-3|TRBD2|TRBJ2-7|.
CASSKLAGGPSSYEQYF
TGTGCCAGCAGTAAACTAGCGGGGGGGCCAAGCTCCTACGAGCAGTACTTC
>TRBV6-5|TRBD1|TRBJ2-7|.
CASSYTRQGAGEQYF
TGTGCCAGCAGTTACACCCGTCAGGGGGCTGGCGAGCAGTACTTC
>TRBV7-3|.|TRBJ2-2|few
CASSEGHTNTGELFF
TGTGCCAGCAGCGAGGGACATACGAACACCGGGGAGCTGTTTTTT
>TRBV7-2|.|TRBJ1-2|.
CASSLTGTNYGYTF
TGTGCCAGCAGCTTGACAGGAACTAACTATGGCTACACCTTC